This is a list of T cell receptor beta chains from one sample in a study of shared T cell receptors in the human thymus. Assay used: immunoSEQ multiplex PCR; TCRdb lists only in-frame clones, some missing. The sample lists 700,000 to 750,000 clones; roughly 85% were seen once. This sample was also put to use in a study of human thymus T cells.

The sample consisted of thymocytes. The receptors come from a girl under three years old with a congenital heart defect. CDR3s include the opening cysteine and the closing phenylalanine or tryptophan. The D gene is left open where the match is weak. The size of a clone is reported for some rows only, either as once, few or many, or as a class for expanded clones.

>TRBJ2-1|TRBV5-1|once|TRBD2
TGCGCCAGCAGCATAGGACTAGCGGGGGTGAATGAGCAGTTCTTC
CASSIGLAGVNEQFF
>TRBJ1-2|TRBV5-1|once|.
TGCGCCAGCAGCCCTCCGGGAGTTGGCCCCTTC
CASSPPGVGPF
>TRBJ2-3|TRBV7-6|.|.
TGTGCCAGCAGCCCCCGGACAGATACGCAGTATTTT
CASSPRTDTQYF
>TRBJ1-5|TRBV19|.|TRBD1
TGTGCCAGTAGTAGACTGACAGGGGGCCGAATTCAGCCCCAGCATTTT
CASSRLTGGRIQPQHF
>TRBJ1-2|TRBV6-1|.|.
TGTGCCAGCAGTGAAGGCCTTTTGGACAGTACCTTC
CASSEGLLDSTF
>TRBJ2-3|TRBV6-6|.|TRBD2
TGTGCCAGCAGTTCCCCAGCGGGACTAACAGATACGCAGTATTTT
CASSSPAGLTDTQYF
>TRBJ1-4|TRBV5-1|once|.
TGCGCCAGCAGCTTGGCACACAGGGCGGCTAATGAAAAACTGTTTTTT
CASSLAHRAANEKLFF
>TRBJ2-7|TRBV27|.|TRBD1
TGTGCCAGCAGGAAAATGACAGGGGGATTCTACGAGCAGTACTTC
CASRKMTGGFYEQYF
>TRBJ2-5|TRBV9|.|.
TGTGCCAGCAGCGTAGTTGACTGGGGGGAAGAGACCCAGTACTTC
CASSVVDWGEETQYF
>TRBJ1-5|TRBV28|.|.
TGTGCCAGCAGTGGGGAGGATCAGCCCCAGCATTTT
CASSGEDQPQHF
>TRBJ1-1|TRBV4-3|once|TRBD1
TGCGCCAGCAGCTTCCGGGGACAGGGTGTCGCTGAAGCTTTCTTT
CASSFRGQGVAEAFF
>TRBJ1-3|TRBV18|.|.
TGTGCCAGCTCACCACGTTCTGCGGGGCGATTAGGAAACACCATATATTTT
CASSPRSAGRLGNTIYF
>TRBJ1-6|TRBV10-3|.|TRBD1
TGTGCCATCAGTGAACTAATGACAGGGCGTAATTCACCCCTCCACTTT
CAISELMTGRNSPLHF
>TRBJ1-6|TRBV4-1|.|.
TGCGCCAGCAGCGCGTGCAGGGATTCAAGGTCCTATAATTCACCCCTCCACTTT
CASSACRDSRSYNSPLHF
>TRBJ2-7|TRBV5-8|once|TRBD2
TGTGCCAGCAGCTTTCTAGCGGGGGGGCCGGAGCAGTACTTC
CASSFLAGGPEQYF